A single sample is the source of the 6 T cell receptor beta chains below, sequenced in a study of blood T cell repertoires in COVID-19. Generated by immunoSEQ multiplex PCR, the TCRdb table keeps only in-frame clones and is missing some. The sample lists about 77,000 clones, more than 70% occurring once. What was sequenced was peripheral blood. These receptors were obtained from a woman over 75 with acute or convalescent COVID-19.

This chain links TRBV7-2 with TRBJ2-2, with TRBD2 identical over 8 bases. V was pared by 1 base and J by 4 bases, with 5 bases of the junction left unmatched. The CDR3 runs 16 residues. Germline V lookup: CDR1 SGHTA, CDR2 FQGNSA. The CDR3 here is CASSLVGGGPTGELFF. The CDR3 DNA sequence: TGTGCCAGCAGCTTAGTCGGGGGGGGCCCCACCGGGGAGCTGTTTTTT.

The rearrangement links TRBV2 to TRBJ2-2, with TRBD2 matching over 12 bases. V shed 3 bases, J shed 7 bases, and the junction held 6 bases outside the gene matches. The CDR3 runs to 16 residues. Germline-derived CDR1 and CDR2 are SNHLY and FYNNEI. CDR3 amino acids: CASSDSSGGVGGELFF. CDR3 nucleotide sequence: TGTGCCAGCAGTGACTCTAGCGGGGGGGTCGGCGGGGAGCTGTTTTTT.

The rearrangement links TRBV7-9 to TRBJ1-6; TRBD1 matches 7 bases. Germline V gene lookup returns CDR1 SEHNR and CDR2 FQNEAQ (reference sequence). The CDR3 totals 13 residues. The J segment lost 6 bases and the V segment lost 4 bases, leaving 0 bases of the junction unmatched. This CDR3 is CASSWDSNSPLHF. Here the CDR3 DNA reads TGTGCCAGCAGCTGGGACAGTAATTCACCCCTCCACTTT.

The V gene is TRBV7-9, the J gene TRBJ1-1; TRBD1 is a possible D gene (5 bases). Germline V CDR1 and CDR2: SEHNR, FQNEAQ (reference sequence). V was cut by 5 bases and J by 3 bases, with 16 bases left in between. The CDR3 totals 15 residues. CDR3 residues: CASSTFREEHTEAFF. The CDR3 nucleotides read TGTGCCAGCAGCACATTCAGGGAGGAGCACACTGAAGCTTTCTTT.

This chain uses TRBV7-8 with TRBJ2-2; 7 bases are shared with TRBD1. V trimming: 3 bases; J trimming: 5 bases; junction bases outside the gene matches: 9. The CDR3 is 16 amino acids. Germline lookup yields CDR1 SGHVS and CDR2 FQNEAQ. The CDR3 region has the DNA TGTGCCAGCAGCTTTCTCGAGAGCAGGGGGACCGGGGAGCTGTTTTTT. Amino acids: CASSFLESRGTGELFF.

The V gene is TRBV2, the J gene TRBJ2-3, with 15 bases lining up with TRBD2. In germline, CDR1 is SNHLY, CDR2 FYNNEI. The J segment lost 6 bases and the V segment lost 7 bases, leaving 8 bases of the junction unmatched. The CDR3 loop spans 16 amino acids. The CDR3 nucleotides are TGTGCCAGCACCGAAGGACTAGCGGGAGGGGAGGATACGCAGTATTTT. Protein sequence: CASTEGLAGGEDTQYF. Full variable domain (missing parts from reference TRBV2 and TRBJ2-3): EPEVTQTPSHQVTQMGQEVILRCVPISNHLYFYWYRQILGQKVEFLVSFYNNEISEKSEIFDDQFSVERPDGSNFTLKIRSTKLEDSAMYFCASTEGLAGGEDTQYFGPGTRLTVL.